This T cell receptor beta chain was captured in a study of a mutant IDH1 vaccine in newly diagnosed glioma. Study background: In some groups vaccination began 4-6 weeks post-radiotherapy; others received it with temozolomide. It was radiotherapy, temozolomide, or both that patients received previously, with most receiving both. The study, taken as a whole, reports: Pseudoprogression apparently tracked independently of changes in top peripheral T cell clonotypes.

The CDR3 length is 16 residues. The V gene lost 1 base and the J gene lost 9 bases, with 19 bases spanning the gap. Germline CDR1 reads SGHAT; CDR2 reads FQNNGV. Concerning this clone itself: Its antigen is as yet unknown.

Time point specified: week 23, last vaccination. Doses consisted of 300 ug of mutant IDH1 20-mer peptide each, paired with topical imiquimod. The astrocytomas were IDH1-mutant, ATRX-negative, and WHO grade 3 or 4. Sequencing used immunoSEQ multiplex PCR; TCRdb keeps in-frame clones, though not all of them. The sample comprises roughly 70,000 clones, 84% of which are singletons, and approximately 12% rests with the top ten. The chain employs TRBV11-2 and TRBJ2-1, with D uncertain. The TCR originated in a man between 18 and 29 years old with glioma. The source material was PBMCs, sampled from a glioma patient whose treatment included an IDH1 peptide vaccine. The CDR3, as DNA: TGTGCCAGCAGCTTAGTGGCTTCGAGAAAACGAGGTGAGCAGTTCTTC. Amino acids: CASSLVASRKRGEQFF.